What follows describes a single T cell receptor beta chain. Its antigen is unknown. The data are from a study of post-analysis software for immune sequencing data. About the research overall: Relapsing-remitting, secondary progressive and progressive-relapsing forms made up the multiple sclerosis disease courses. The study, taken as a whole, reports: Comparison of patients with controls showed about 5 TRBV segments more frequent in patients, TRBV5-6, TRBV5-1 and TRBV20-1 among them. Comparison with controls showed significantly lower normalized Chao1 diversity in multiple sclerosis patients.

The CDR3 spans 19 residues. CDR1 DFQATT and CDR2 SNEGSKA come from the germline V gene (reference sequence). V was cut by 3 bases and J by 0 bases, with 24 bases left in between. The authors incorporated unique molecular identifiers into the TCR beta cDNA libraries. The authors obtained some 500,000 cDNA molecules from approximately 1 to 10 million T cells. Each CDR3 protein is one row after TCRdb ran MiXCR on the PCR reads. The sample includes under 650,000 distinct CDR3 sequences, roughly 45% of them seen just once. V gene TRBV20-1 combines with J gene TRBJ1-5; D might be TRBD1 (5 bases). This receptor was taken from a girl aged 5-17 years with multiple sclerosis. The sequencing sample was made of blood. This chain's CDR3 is CSASRTGTPTLFSNQPQHF. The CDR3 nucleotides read TGCAGTGCTAGCAGGACCGGGACTCCAACCCTTTTTAGCAATCAGCCCCAGCATTTT.